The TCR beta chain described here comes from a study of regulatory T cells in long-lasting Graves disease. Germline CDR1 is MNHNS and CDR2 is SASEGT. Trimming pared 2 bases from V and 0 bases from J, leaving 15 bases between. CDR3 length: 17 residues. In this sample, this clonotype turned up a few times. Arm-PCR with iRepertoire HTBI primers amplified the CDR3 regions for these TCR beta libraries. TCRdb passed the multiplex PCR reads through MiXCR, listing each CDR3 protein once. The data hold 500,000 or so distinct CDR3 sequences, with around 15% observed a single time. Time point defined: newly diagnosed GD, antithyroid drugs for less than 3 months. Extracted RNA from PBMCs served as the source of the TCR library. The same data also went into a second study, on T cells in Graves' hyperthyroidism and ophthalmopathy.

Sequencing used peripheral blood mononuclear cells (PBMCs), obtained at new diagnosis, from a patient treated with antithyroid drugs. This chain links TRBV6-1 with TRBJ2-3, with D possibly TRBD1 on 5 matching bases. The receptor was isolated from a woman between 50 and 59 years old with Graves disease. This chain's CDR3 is CASSENRLTSSTDTQYF. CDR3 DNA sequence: TGTGCCAGCAGTGAAAACAGGCTTACCTCTAGCACAGATACGCAGTATTTT.